One sample yielded the 26 T cell receptor beta chains listed below, sequenced in a study of PD-1 blockade in classical Hodgkin lymphoma. Here immunoSEQ multiplex PCR was the method, and the copy in TCRdb shows in-frame clones only, minus some. The sample lists approximately 25,000 clones; less than 95% were seen once. Time point specified: newly diagnosed, previously untreated cHL patient sample. Researchers report purifying CD4+ T cells from thawed PBMCs by magnetic negative selection. The sample was CD4+ T cells from blood. The receptor set was obtained from a human donor with classical Hodgkin lymphoma.

V is TRBV19 and J is TRBJ2-7, with TRBD1 matching 7 bases. The CDR3 consists of 15 residues. Germline CDR1 reads LNHDA; CDR2 reads SQIVND (reference sequence). V lost 7 bases to trimming and J lost 1 base; unmatched junction nucleotides: 10. The CDR3 loop reads CASTIGAGGSYEQYF. The DNA for the CDR3 is TGTGCCAGTACCATCGGAGCAGGGGGTTCCTACGAGCAGTACTTC. The whole variable domain, remainder taken from reference TRBV19 and TRBJ2-7, is DGGITQSPKYLFRKEGQNVTLSCEQNLNHDAMYWYRQDPGQGLRLIYYSQIVNDFQKGDIAEGYSVSREKKESFPLTVTSAQKNPTAFYLCASTIGAGGSYEQYFGPGTRLTVT.

The table lists this clone with a few counts. The chain couples TRBV7-6 to TRBJ1-2, with D hard to call. The length of the CDR3 is 15 residues. V was cut by 5 bases and J by 2 bases, with 15 bases left in between. Germline assignment: CDR1 SGHVS and CDR2 FNYEAQ. The CDR3 loop is CASSPSELGNYGYTF. The CDR3, as DNA: TGTGCCAGCAGCCCTTCTGAATTAGGGAACTATGGCTACACCTTC. Full variable domain (remainder filled in from reference TRBV7-6 and TRBJ1-2): GAGVSQSPRYKVTKRGQDVALRCDPISGHVSLYWYRQALGQGPEFLTYFNYEAQQDKSGLPNDRFSAERPEGSISTLTIQRTEQRDSAMYRCASSPSELGNYGYTFGSGTRLTVV.

The chain has TRBV7-7 and TRBJ1-5; TRBD1 matches at 8 bases. CDR3 length: 18 amino acids. J lost 0 bases, V lost 10 bases, and 17 bases had no gene match. CDR1 SSHAT and CDR2 FNYEAQ come from the germline V gene (reference sequence). The CDR3 region has the DNA TGTGCCACAACCATGACAGGGGCCACTAATTATAGCAATCAGCCCCAGCATTTT. This gives the protein CATTMTGATNYSNQPQHF.

This CDR3 reads CASSPDWQRYEQYF. The CDR3 DNA sequence: TGTGCCAGCAGCCCAGACTGGCAACGGTACGAGCAGTACTTC. The chain recombines TRBV7-2 with TRBJ2-7; no firm D call. Germline CDR1 and CDR2: SGHTA and FQGNSA. Trimming stripped 5 bases from V and 4 bases from J, with 15 bases between. This CDR3 comprises 14 residues.

The table lists this clone with a count of one. The chain employs TRBV19 and TRBJ1-1, with D tentatively TRBD1 (5 bases). Trimming shortened V by 10 bases and J by 4 bases, and 16 bases separated the two germline ends. The germline CDR1 and CDR2 sequences are LNHDA and SQIVND (reference sequence). The CDR3 extends over 13 amino acids. In DNA form, the CDR3 reads TGTGCCACTGGGGTCGGGGACCTCACTGAAGCTTTCTTT. Translated: CATGVGDLTEAFF. The whole variable domain, remainder taken from reference TRBV19 and TRBJ1-1, is DGGITQSPKYLFRKEGQNVTLSCEQNLNHDAMYWYRQDPGQGLRLIYYSQIVNDFQKGDIAEGYSVSREKKESFPLTVTSAQKNPTAFYLCATGVGDLTEAFFGQGTRLTVV.

The gene calls are TRBV28 and TRBJ1-2; D might be TRBD1 (5 bases). This CDR3 contains 15 residues. Trimming shortened V by 4 bases and J by 2 bases, and 14 bases separated the two germline ends. CDR1 and CDR2 (germline): MDHEN, SYDVKM. CDR3 region: CASSSGPGRNYGYTF. The CDR3 DNA reads TGTGCCAGCAGTTCGGGACCGGGACGGAACTATGGCTACACCTTC.

V is TRBV1 and J is TRBJ2-7; TRBD1 reflects the table's D call only, with no check against the DNA. TRBV1 is reported as a pseudogene. The CDR3 has 16 residues. CDR3 protein: CTSSQDRHRGGHEQYF. Here the CDR3 DNA reads TGCACCAGCAGCCAAGATCGGCACAGGGGGGGCCACGAGCAGTACTTC.

V gene TRBV2 combines with J gene TRBJ1-4; TRBD1 aligns across 7 bases. Looked up from germline, CDR1 is SNHLY and CDR2 is FYNNEI. After removal of 7 bases from V and 5 bases from J, the junction contained 7 bases not matched to a gene. The length of the CDR3 is 14 residues. In DNA form, the CDR3 reads TGTGCCAGCAACCTGGGACAGTCAAATGAAAAACTGTTTTTT. It yields the protein CASNLGQSNEKLFF.

J is TRBJ2-1 and V is TRBV7-9; no clear D. The CDR3 loop spans 12 amino acids. Trimming removed 8 bases at V and 0 bases at J, with 5 bases between. Germline CDR1 SEHNR, CDR2 FQNEAQ (reference sequence). CDR3: CASSPSYNEQFF. The CDR3 nucleotides read TGTGCCAGCTCCCCCTCCTACAATGAGCAGTTCTTC.

The chain employs TRBV7-8 and TRBJ2-5, with TRBD1 matching over 7 bases. With V trimmed by 6 bases and J by 1 base, 11 bases remained unmatched. The CDR3 sequence is 16 residues long. Germline CDR1 and CDR2: SGHVS and FQNEAQ. CDR3 in DNA: TGTGCCAGCAGTAAGAGGATGGGACAGAGCCAAGAGACCCAGTACTTC. Translating it yields CASSKRMGQSQETQYF. The complete variable domain, with remaining parts taken from reference TRBV7-8 and TRBJ2-5, reads GAGVSQSPRYKVAKRGQDVALRCDPISGHVSLFWYQQALGQGPEFLTYFQNEAQLDKSGLPSDRFFAERPEGSVSTLKIQRTQQEDSAVYLCASSKRMGQSQETQYFGPGTRLLVL.

The CDR3 loop reads CASSSRRGEAFF. CDR3 DNA sequence: TGTGCCAGCAGTTCGCGGCGGGGAGAAGCTTTCTTT. This sequence joins TRBV28 and TRBJ1-1; D is ambiguous. Per the germline V gene, CDR1 is MDHEN and CDR2 is SYDVKM. The CDR3 is 12 residues long. V was trimmed by 4 bases and J by 8 bases, leaving 11 bases between them.

V is TRBV5-4 and J is TRBJ2-1; 12 bases fit TRBD1. The CDR3 has 15 residues. With V trimmed by 4 bases and J by 8 bases, 7 bases remained unmatched. The germline CDR1 and CDR2 sequences are SGHNT and YYREEE (reference sequence). The CDR3 loop reads CASSRDRGLFDEQFF. CDR3 nucleotides: TGTGCCAGCAGCCGGGACAGGGGGCTGTTCGATGAGCAGTTCTTC.

Here the CDR3 reads CASSLWTGGSYGYTF. CDR3 in DNA: TGCGCCAGCAGCCTATGGACAGGGGGCAGCTATGGCTACACCTTC. This chain uses TRBV5-1 with TRBJ1-2; the match to TRBD1 covers 11 bases. After removal of 4 bases from V and 4 bases from J, the junction contained 6 bases not matched to a gene. Looked up from germline, CDR1 is SGHRS and CDR2 is YFSETQ. The length of the CDR3 is 15 residues.

In its sample, this clone was seen once. The chain links TRBV7-2 to TRBJ2-1, with TRBD2 identical over 8 bases. The ends lost 1 base at V and 3 bases at J; junction bases unmatched: 5. Germline V CDR1 and CDR2: SGHTA, FQGNSA. The CDR3 totals 16 residues. Here the CDR3 DNA reads TGTGCCAGCAGCTTAGGCGGCGGGGGGATCTACAATGAGCAGTTCTTC. The encoded protein is CASSLGGGGIYNEQFF.

The CDR3 loop is CATSREQAQETQYF. The CDR3 coding sequence is TGTGCCACCAGCAGAGAACAGGCCCAAGAGACCCAGTACTTC. V usage is TRBV15 and J usage is TRBJ2-5; possibly TRBD1 for D (5 bases). Germline V lookup: CDR1 LNHNV, CDR2 YYDKDF (reference sequence). Trimming pared 0 bases from V and 1 base from J, leaving 6 bases between. The CDR3 sequence is 14 residues long.

The chain has TRBV23-1 and TRBJ2-5; D is possibly TRBD2 (5 bases). TRBV23-1 is known as an ORF, though its function is uncertain. The V end lost 0 bases, the J end lost 3 bases, and 17 bases lay between the germline ends. CDR3 length: 17 residues. The CDR3 DNA reads as TGCGCCAGCAGTCAATCTGCCCGGACTCTACCGGAAGAGACCCAGTACTTC. The encoded protein is CASSQSARTLPEETQYF.

This sequence joins TRBV5-1 and TRBJ2-5; D unclear. V was shortened by 1 base and J by 2 bases, with 15 bases between the two germline ends. Looked up from germline, CDR1 is SGHRS and CDR2 is YFSETQ. CDR3 length: 16 amino acids. The CDR3 DNA follows: TGCGCCAGCAGCTTGTTTGTGACTGGCGTTCAAGAGACCCAGTACTTC. It yields the protein CASSLFVTGVQETQYF.

The V call is TRBV15, the J call TRBJ2-1, with D maybe TRBD2 (6 bases). The CDR3 covers 15 residues. The V gene's germline CDR1 is LNHNV and CDR2 YYDKDF (reference sequence). Trimming shortened V by 1 base and J by 4 bases, and 11 bases separated the two germline ends. CDR3 DNA: TGTGCCACCAGCAGAGTCGGGGGAACTTACAATGAGCAGTTCTTC. Encoded protein: CATSRVGGTYNEQFF.

This clone was observed a handful of times. The chain has TRBV6-1 and TRBJ1-1, with D unresolved. This CDR3 contains 12 residues. The V and J ends lost 8 bases and 2 bases respectively, with 9 bases between them. Germline-derived CDR1 and CDR2 are MNHNS and SASEGT. The CDR3 reads CASLDANTEAFF. CDR3 DNA sequence: TGTGCCAGCCTTGATGCTAACACTGAAGCTTTCTTT.

This chain joins TRBV28 and TRBJ1-3; no clear D. The length of the CDR3 is 14 residues. Germline-derived CDR1 and CDR2 are MDHEN and SYDVKM. V lost 6 bases and J 0 bases, leaving 9 bases between the germline ends. The CDR3 here is CASRTPSSGNTIYF. In DNA, the CDR3 is TGTGCCAGCAGGACTCCAAGCTCTGGAAACACCATATATTTT.

V usage is TRBV19 and J usage is TRBJ2-2, with a tentative D call TRBD2 (6 bases). V was clipped by 7 bases and J by 1 base, with 16 bases between them. Germline V CDR1 and CDR2: LNHDA, SQIVND (reference sequence). The CDR3 extends over 16 amino acids. The CDR3 coding sequence is TGTGCCAGTATCCGTTTGGGGACTCAGAACACCGGGGAGCTGTTTTTT. It yields the protein CASIRLGTQNTGELFF.

The rearrangement joins TRBV11-2 to TRBJ2-5; D might be TRBD2 (6 bases). This CDR3 is built from 15 residues. Trimming stripped 1 base from V and 5 bases from J, with 14 bases between. Per germline, CDR1 SGHAT and CDR2 FQNNGV. The DNA of the CDR3 is TGTGCCAGCAGCTTAGGTGGACTTGGGAGGGAGACCCAGTACTTC. It yields the protein CASSLGGLGRETQYF.

The chain uses TRBV20-1 and TRBJ2-5; D remains unclear. V was clipped by 6 bases and J by 4 bases, with 6 bases between them. The germline gives CDR1 DFQATT, CDR2 SNEGSKA (reference sequence). The CDR3 sequence is 10 residues long. CDR3 DNA sequence: TGCAGTGCGCCAAGAGAGACCCAGTACTTC. It is translated as CSAPRETQYF.

This sequence joins TRBV6-4 and TRBJ2-1, with 15 bases matching TRBD2. Germline CDR1 is MRHNA and CDR2 is SNTAGT. The CDR3 is made up of 17 amino acids. V was pared by 0 bases and J by 10 bases, with 7 bases of the junction left unmatched. CDR3 DNA: TGTGCCAGCAGTGACTCAGGACTAGCGGGGGGGGACGCAGAGCAGTTCTTC. This translates into CASSDSGLAGGDAEQFF.

The rearrangement uses TRBV19 and TRBJ1-5, with 8 bases matching TRBD1. The V gene end was trimmed by 10 bases and the J gene end by 2 bases; junction bases not matched to a gene: 7. Germline values: CDR1 LNHDA, CDR2 SQIVND (reference sequence). The CDR3 consists of 14 residues. The CDR3 reads CATSDRGGNQPQHF. The DNA of the CDR3 is TGTGCCACCTCCGACAGGGGAGGCAATCAGCCCCAGCATTTT.

The chain combines TRBV23-1 with TRBJ2-3, with 9 positions matching TRBD2. TRBV23-1 is noted as an ORF with a role that remains uncertain. The CDR3 is 16 residues long. J gave up 5 bases and V 0 bases, and 6 bases lay outside the gene matches. The CDR3 loop reads CASSQSERGVEDTQYF. The CDR3 region has the DNA TGCGCCAGCAGTCAATCGGAGCGGGGGGTTGAAGATACGCAGTATTTT.